The table lists the clone carrying this TCR beta chain with many counts. What it recognizes is unknown. The data stem from a study of T-cell reconstitution after alpha-beta-depleted transplantation in children. Study-wide results and limits: Some patients owed their high day-60 TCRbeta diversity to surviving recipient T cells and thymic progenitors.

For TCRbeta, the library was prepared with unique molecular identifiers. TCRdb reprocessed the PCR reads via MiXCR and lists one record per CDR3 protein. Counted here are more than 200,000 distinct CDR3 sequences, around 25% occurring once; the ten biggest clones make up about 5%. The CDR3 totals 11 residues. V gave up 5 bases and J gave up 9 bases, with 9 bases separating them. The sample was PBMCs, mostly from graft donor cells, taken 360 days after TCRalphabeta/CD19-depleted stem cell transplant. The sequence came from a female patient younger than 10 who had a stem cell transplant for congenital amegakaryocytic thrombocytopenia, so the T cells may come from the graft donor. The chain uses TRBV12-3 or TRBV12-4 and TRBJ2-3; tentatively, D is TRBD1 (6 bases). The CDR3 here is CASSAQGTQYF. The CDR3, as DNA: TGTGCCAGCAGTGCACAGGGAACGCAGTATTTT.